The entry below describes one T cell receptor beta chain. Antigen specificity is unknown. This record comes from a study of T cell repertoires in cytomegalovirus infection. Background on the study: Shared public TCR beta signatures pointed to both CMV infection and a matching HLA type.

This CDR3 is built from 12 residues. V lost 3 bases and J 12 bases, leaving 11 bases between the germline ends. Germline V gene data show CDR1 as SGHAT and CDR2 as FQNNGV. TCRdb re-called the reads with MiXCR, one entry per CDR3 protein. The sample has about 160,000 distinct CDR3 sequences, approximately 21% seen once; the top ten hold more than 25%. The sample was CD8+ T cells from cultured PBMCs, taken from culture after CMV antigen stimulation. The J gene is TRBJ1-4, the V gene TRBV11-2; a possible D gene is TRBD1 (6 bases). The sequence came from a human donor in good health (CMV status not recorded). Some clones in this sample may be carry-over from other donors' samples. Written as DNA, the CDR3 is TGTGCCAGCAGCTTTACAGGGCTCGAACTGTTTTTT. Residues: CASSFTGLELFF.